The clone carrying this TCR beta chain was observed a few times. Its antigen is as yet unknown. All patients reached thyroid surgery having received no treatment beforehand. This record comes from a study of metastatic and nonmetastatic thyroid tumors. Overall study findings and caveats: Reported TCR beta diversity, measured in blood and tumor, was significantly higher for malignant thyroid tumors than for benign nodules.

TCRdb re-clonotyped the PCR reads via MiXCR. The sample carries tens of thousands of clones, 3.5% to 5% recorded once. The J segment lost 5 bases and the V segment lost 5 bases, leaving 7 bases of the junction unmatched. Per germline, CDR1 SGHVS and CDR2 FNYEAQ. The CDR3 runs 15 residues. The chain is built from TRBV7-6 and TRBJ2-7, with 12 nucleotides matching TRBD2. This clonotype was sampled from a female donor with papillary thyroid cancer or a benign thyroid nodule (not recorded which). Some clones in this sample may be carry-over from other donors' samples. Material: blood. As DNA, the CDR3 is TGTGCCAGCAGCCCGAGGACTAGCGGGACCCACGAGCAGTACTTC. Translated, it gives CASSPRTSGTHEQYF. Full variable domain (missing parts from reference TRBV7-6 and TRBJ2-7): GAGVSQSPRYKVTKRGQDVALRCDPISGHVSLYWYRQALGQGPEFLTYFNYEAQQDKSGLPNDRFSAERPEGSISTLTIQRTEQRDSAMYRCASSPRTSGTHEQYFGPGTRLTVT.